These 21 T cell receptor beta chains were all obtained from the same sample, sequenced in a study of cytomegalovirus exposure and HLA in healthy donors. Primers included in the PCR were 60 Vbeta and 13 Jbeta primers. This table comes from immunoSEQ multiplex PCR, and its TCRdb copy is limited to in-frame clones, with some not included. The sample consists of 150,000 to 200,000 clones, roughly 78% of them appearing once. Material for sequencing was PBMCs. The receptors stem from a woman aged 50 to 65 in good health and CMV-seropositive.

Here the CDR3 DNA reads TGTGCCAGCAGTTACTCGGGGACTAGTACATACGAGCAGTACTTC. The encoded protein is CASSYSGTSTYEQYF. This chain joins TRBV6-5 and TRBJ2-5, with 8 bases matching TRBD2. With the DNA end fitting TRBJ2-7 better, the J assignment may be wrong. Per the germline V gene, CDR1 is MNHEY and CDR2 is SVGAGI. The CDR3 has 15 amino acids.

The J gene is TRBJ1-5, the V gene TRBV6-1; tentative D call: TRBD1 (5 bases). Trimming shortened V by 5 bases and J by 1 base, and 12 bases separated the two germline ends. This CDR3 contains 15 residues. Germline V gives CDR1 MNHNS, CDR2 SASEGT. CDR3 nucleotide sequence: TGTGCCAGCAGTATTCAGGGAATGAGCAATCAGCCCCAGCATTTT. The encoded protein is CASSIQGMSNQPQHF.

The J gene is TRBJ2-7, the V gene TRBV13; D is perhaps TRBD1 (5 bases). The V end was cut by 4 bases, the J end by 0 bases, with 16 bases between. The V gene's germline CDR1 is PRHDT and CDR2 FYEKMQ (reference sequence). This CDR3 contains 16 residues. The CDR3 spells CASSSKNRYSSYEQYF. The DNA of the CDR3 is TGTGCCAGCAGCTCTAAAAACAGGTACAGCTCCTACGAGCAGTACTTC.

This clone is a singleton in its sample. The genes are TRBV9 and TRBJ1-1; 9 positions agree with TRBD1. The length of the CDR3 is 13 residues. V shed 4 bases, J shed 4 bases, and the junction held 2 bases outside the gene matches. Germline CDR1 SGDLS, CDR2 YYNGEE. The CDR3 region is CASSLTGGTEAFF. Written as DNA, the CDR3 is TGTGCCAGCAGCCTGACAGGGGGCACTGAAGCTTTCTTT.

This clone was seen a few times. CDR3 bases: TGTGCCAGCAGCTTATCCGGGGACGAGCAGTACTTC. It yields the protein CASSLSGDEQYF. This chain joins TRBV7-9 and TRBJ2-7; possible D gene TRBD2, 5 bases. The CDR3 is made up of 12 amino acids. CDR1 and CDR2 (germline): SEHNR, FQNEAQ (reference sequence). The V end was cut by 2 bases, the J end by 5 bases, with 7 bases between.

The chain is built from TRBV18 and TRBJ2-7; 7 bases fit TRBD1. CDR3 length equals 14 residues. Trimming at V came to 3 bases and at J to 3 bases, leaving 5 bases not matched to a gene. Germline CDR1 KGHSH, CDR2 LQKENI. CDR3: CASSPTGPGYEQYF. The CDR3 region has the DNA TGTGCCAGCTCACCGACAGGGCCCGGCTACGAGCAGTACTTC.

This chain joins TRBV23-1 and TRBJ1-1, with 8 bases that match TRBD1. TRBV23-1 is an ORF; its function is uncertain. This CDR3 has 18 residues. Trimming took 1 base from V and 2 from J; bases not matched to a gene: 12. Here the CDR3 reads CASSQWVGRGLRNTEAFF. CDR3 sequence (DNA): TGCGCCAGCAGTCAATGGGTGGGCAGGGGGCTTAGAAACACTGAAGCTTTCTTT.

The chain has TRBV5-1 and TRBJ1-1, with TRBD1 as a possible D gene (5 bases). CDR1 SGHRS and CDR2 YFSETQ come from the germline V gene. V gave up 1 base and J gave up 1 base, with 17 bases separating them. The CDR3 covers 17 residues. The CDR3 nucleotides read TGCGCCAGCAGCTTGTTAGCCAGGGTTGGAGCGAACACTGAAGCTTTCTTT. It yields the protein CASSLLARVGANTEAFF.

The chain couples TRBV27 to TRBJ2-7; D possibly corresponds to TRBD2 (5 bases). The CDR3 has 12 amino acids. The V end lost 6 bases, the J end lost 5 bases, and 11 bases lay between the germline ends. CDR1 and CDR2 (germline): MNHEY, SMNVEV (reference sequence). The CDR3 sequence: CASSETGNEQYF. The CDR3 nucleotides read TGTGCCAGCAGCGAGACGGGGAACGAGCAGTACTTC.

The CDR3 coding sequence is TGTGCCAGCAGCTCCTCCGTTCTTAACTATGGCTACACCTTC. As protein: CASSSSVLNYGYTF. The chain combines TRBV5-4 with TRBJ1-2; D is ambiguous. CDR1 SGHNT and CDR2 YYREEE come from the germline V gene (reference sequence). This CDR3 has 14 amino acids. Trimming shortened V by 3 bases and J by 1 base, and 10 bases separated the two germline ends.

The chain couples TRBV7-9 to TRBJ1-3; no definite D call. The CDR3 is 17 amino acids. Germline V gene sequence: CDR1 SEHNR, CDR2 FQNEAQ (reference sequence). V lost 1 base and J 1 base, leaving 14 bases between the germline ends. In DNA form, the CDR3 reads TGTGCCAGCAGCTTAGGGGCAGATGAAAAATCTGGAAACACCATATATTTT. The encoded protein is CASSLGADEKSGNTIYF.

The gene calls are TRBV6-5 and TRBJ1-2, with D possibly being TRBD1 (6 bases). This CDR3 is built from 14 residues. Trimming took 6 bases from V and 0 from J, leaving 11 bases between them. From germline, CDR1 is MNHEY and CDR2 SVGAGI. The CDR3 sequence is CASSNSGANYGYTF. In DNA form, the CDR3 reads TGTGCCAGCAGCAACTCAGGGGCTAACTATGGCTACACCTTC.

This chain uses TRBV5-1 with TRBJ2-2; 8 bases are a match to TRBD1. V lost 1 base and J lost 2; bases outside the gene matches: 4. CDR1 and CDR2 from the germline V gene are SGHRS and YFSETQ. The CDR3 loop spans 16 amino acids. CDR3 bases: TGCGCCAGCAGCTTGCGGACAGGGTATAACACCGGGGAGCTGTTTTTT. Amino acids: CASSLRTGYNTGELFF.

The CDR3 DNA is TGTGCCAGCAGTCGTCGGACTAGCGGGGGGAGAGGCTCCAATGAGCAGTTCTTC. Protein product: CASSRRTSGGRGSNEQFF. The rearrangement joins TRBV5-6 to TRBJ2-1; the match to TRBD2 covers 14 bases. There are 18 residues in the CDR3. CDR1 SGHDT and CDR2 YYEEEE come from the germline V gene. J was trimmed by 6 bases and V by 5 bases; bases with no gene match: 13. The full variable domain, in which reference TRBV5-6 and TRBJ2-1 provide the parts outside the CDR3, is DAGVTQSPTHLIKTRGQQVTLRCSPKSGHDTVSWYQQALGQGPQFIFQYYEEEERQRGNFPDRFSGHQFPNYSSELNVNALLLGDSALYLCASSRRTSGGRGSNEQFFGPGTRLTVL.

This clone was observed a handful of times. The J gene is TRBJ2-3, the V gene TRBV9, with 13 bases that match TRBD2. With 3 bases clipped from V and 5 bases from J, the junction kept 12 bases outside the gene matches. Germline CDR1 and CDR2: SGDLS and YYNGEE. This CDR3 has 18 amino acids. As DNA, the CDR3 is TGTGCCAGCAGCGCAACTAGCGGGGGGGCACTGTCACAAGATACGCAGTATTTT. This sequence encodes CASSATSGGALSQDTQYF.

In its sample, this clone was seen a few times. The chain carries TRBV7-9 and TRBJ2-7; TRBD1 matches 9 bases. V shed 5 bases and J 3 bases; nucleotides not matched to a gene: 17. This CDR3 comprises 18 residues. CDR1 and CDR2 from the germline V gene are SEHNR and FQNEAQ (reference sequence). CDR3 loop: CASSKTGGAPTSIYEQYF. The CDR3 nucleotides read TGTGCCAGCAGCAAGACAGGGGGGGCTCCCACTTCGATCTACGAGCAGTACTTC.

Comments on this clone: The junction shows a germline mismatch at one end, possibly a read error. J is TRBJ2-7 and V is TRBV7-9; 11 nucleotides match TRBD1. CDR1 and CDR2 from the germline V gene are SEHNR and FQNEAQ (reference sequence). The CDR3 runs to 15 residues. As DNA, the CDR3 is TGTTCCAGCAGCTTGGACAGGGGGCTAATCTACGAGCAGTACTTC. As protein: CSSSLDRGLIYEQYF.

The CDR3: CASSPLRSSYEQYF. CDR3 in DNA: TGTGCCAGCAGCCCCCTTAGGAGCTCCTACGAGCAGTACTTC. The chain couples TRBV5-6 to TRBJ2-7; no reliable D call. This CDR3 contains 14 residues. In germline, CDR1 is SGHDT, CDR2 YYEEEE. Trimming left V 4 bases short and J 0 bases short, with 11 bases between.

The rearrangement joins TRBV12-5 to TRBJ2-5; possibly TRBD1 for D (6 bases). This CDR3 contains 16 residues. V gave up 4 bases and J gave up 2 bases, with 17 bases separating them. Germline assignment: CDR1 LGHNT and CDR2 FRNRAP. The DNA for the CDR3 is TGTGCTAGTGGTTCTTCCTATAGGGGGATTCAAGAGACCCAGTACTTC. Residues: CASGSSYRGIQETQYF.

This rearrangement joins TRBV10-3 to TRBJ2-7; TRBD1 agrees at 12 bases. The V gene end was trimmed by 9 bases and the J gene end by 5 bases; junction bases not matched to a gene: 8. This CDR3 is 14 amino acids long. Germline CDR1 reads ENHRY; CDR2 reads SYGVKD. Here the CDR3 DNA reads TGTGCCATTAACGGGGACAGGGGGCGGCACGAGCAGTACTTC. It translates to CAINGDRGRHEQYF.

The chain is built from TRBV5-1 and TRBJ2-5; unclear D gene. This CDR3 contains 11 residues. V lost 3 bases, J lost 2 bases, and 2 bases lay in between. The germline V gene encodes CDR1 SGHRS and CDR2 YFSETQ. This CDR3 is CASSSQETQYF. DNA of the CDR3: TGCGCCAGCAGCTCACAAGAGACCCAGTACTTC.